The rows below give T cell receptor beta chains drawn from one sample of a study of T-cell memory formation after mild COVID-19. From the 5' RACE reads, TCRdb called clonotypes with MiXCR, one entry per CDR3 protein. In the table there are 400,000 to 500,000 distinct CDR3 sequences, 20% of which are singletons. Material for sequencing was PBMCs or a T cell subset sorted from them (not recorded which). Receptor source: an adult woman who had mild COVID-19 (a few samples of this study predate the infection). Cell type and time point are not known. Each CDR3 is given with its conserved first and last residue. Each record gives: D gene, clone size, V gene, J gene, CDR3 protein, CDR3 DNA. A D gene is named only where the DNA matches it firmly. A row's size may be missing; if present it is once, few, many or a size class.

TRBD1	few	TRBV29-1	TRBJ2-1	CSALPGTGRRVEQFF	TGCAGCGCTCTCCCCGGGACAGGGCGTAGAGTGGAGCAGTTCTTC
TRBD1	few	TRBV3-1	TRBJ2-3	CASSQEGRGSQDTQYF	TGTGCCAGCAGCCAAGAGGGCAGGGGGTCACAAGATACGCAGTATTTT
-	-	TRBV24-1	TRBJ2-1	CATSGGMSSYNEQFF	TGTGCCACCAGTGGGGGAATGAGCTCCTACAATGAGCAGTTCTTC
-	few	TRBV20-1	TRBJ1-1	CSARDGQKHFTNTEAFF	TGCAGTGCTAGGGATGGACAGAAACATTTTACGAACACTGAAGCTTTCTTT
-	-	TRBV3-1	TRBJ1-2	CASSPSYYGYTF	TGTGCCAGCAGCCCTTCTTACTATGGCTACACCTTC
TRBD1	few	TRBV5-1	TRBJ1-1	CASSFFPGQGTTEAFF	TGCGCCAGCAGCTTCTTTCCGGGACAGGGGACGACTGAAGCTTTCTTT
-	-	TRBV21-1	TRBJ2-7	CASSKVHRGLYEQYF	TGTGCCAGCAGCAAAGTGCACAGGGGGCTCTACGAGCAGTACTTC
-	-	TRBV7-9	TRBJ1-2	CASSFGTQGDYGYTF	TGTGCCAGCAGCTTCGGGACCCAAGGAGACTATGGCTACACCTTC
TRBD1	-	TRBV5-4	TRBJ2-2	CASSLRTGRNTGELFF	TGTGCCAGCAGCTTGAGGACAGGGAGGAACACCGGGGAGCTGTTTTTT
-	-	TRBV4-2	TRBJ2-3	CASSQDIGRGYGDTQYF	TGTGCCAGCAGCCAAGACATAGGGCGAGGGTACGGAGATACGCAGTATTTT
-	-	TRBV4-2	TRBJ2-5	CASSQAQDGPETQYF	TGTGCCAGCAGCCAAGCTCAGGACGGACCGGAGACCCAGTACTTC
-	many	TRBV6-5	TRBJ1-5	CASSSWSNQPQHF	TGTGCCAGCAGTTCATGGAGCAATCAGCCCCAGCATTTT
TRBD1	-	TRBV19	TRBJ2-1	CASCCGQGAFNEQFF	TGTGCCAGTTGTTGTGGCCAGGGGGCTTTCAATGAGCAGTTCTTC
-	few	TRBV30	TRBJ1-1	CAWSSLVPNTEAFF	TGTGCCTGGAGCTCCCTGGTCCCGAACACTGAAGCTTTCTTT
-	-	TRBV30	TRBJ1-1	CAWSRGGALGEAFF	TGTGCCTGGAGCCGCGGGGGGGCGCTTGGTGAAGCTTTCTTT
TRBD2	few	TRBV7-6	TRBJ2-1	CASTRTSGNAGQFF	TGTGCCAGCACCAGGACTAGCGGGAACGCCGGGCAGTTCTTC
-	-	TRBV20-1	TRBJ2-1	CSARGLGSPNEQFF	TGCAGTGCTAGGGGGCTTGGATCCCCCAATGAGCAGTTCTTC
TRBD1	-	TRBV6-5	TRBJ2-7	CASTQSAHRGYYEQYF	TGTGCCAGCACCCAGTCTGCACACAGGGGATACTACGAGCAGTACTTC
TRBD1	few	TRBV11-3	TRBJ1-3	CASSLSAGQRYSGNTIYF	TGTGCCAGCAGCTTAAGCGCGGGACAGAGATACTCTGGAAACACCATATATTTT
-	few	TRBV7-9	TRBJ2-3	CASSLQGDADTQYF	TGTGCCAGCAGCTTACAGGGTGACGCAGATACGCAGTATTTT
-	few	TRBV5-1	TRBJ2-5	CASSHPIQETQYF	TGCGCCAGCAGCCACCCCATACAAGAGACCCAGTACTTC
-	few	TRBV5-1	TRBJ2-1	CASSAGRSGYNEQFF	TGCGCCAGCAGCGCGGGGAGAAGCGGCTACAATGAGCAGTTCTTC
-	-	TRBV12-3/TRBV12-4	TRBJ1-6	CASSLGGTGPYSPLHF	TGTGCCAGCAGTTTAGGGGGGACTGGGCCCTATTCACCCCTCCACTTT
TRBD2	once	TRBV3-1	TRBJ2-7	CASSQDWSGGAPPQYF	TGTGCCAGCAGCCAAGATTGGAGCGGGGGGGCCCCTCCGCAGTACTTC
-	few	TRBV7-2	TRBJ2-5	CASSFSGGVETQYF	TGTGCCAGCAGCTTTAGCGGCGGGGTGGAGACCCAGTACTTC
TRBD2	few	TRBV7-9	TRBJ2-1	CASSYSGSGEQFF	TGTGCCAGCAGCTATAGCGGGAGCGGTGAGCAGTTCTTC
-	few	TRBV7-9	TRBJ2-7	CASSLGSRPHEQYF	TGTGCCAGCAGCTTAGGCTCCCGACCTCACGAGCAGTACTTC
TRBD1	few	TRBV7-8	TRBJ2-7	CASSLDRGLHEQYF	TGTGCCAGCAGCTTAGACAGGGGGCTACACGAGCAGTACTTC
TRBD2	few	TRBV20-1	TRBJ2-2	CSARWLAGAAGELFF	TGCAGTGCTAGGTGGCTAGCGGGAGCCGCCGGGGAGCTGTTTTTT
-	-	TRBV4-3	TRBJ2-6	CASSQERLISGANVLTF	TGCGCCAGCAGCCAAGAAAGGTTGATCTCTGGGGCCAACGTCCTGACTTTC
TRBD1	few	TRBV4-2	TRBJ2-7	CASSQEQGSSYEQYF	TGTGCCAGCAGCCAAGAACAGGGGAGCTCCTACGAGCAGTACTTC
-	few	TRBV7-6	TRBJ1-6	CASSSQQWGGSPLHF	TGTGCCAGCAGCTCCCAGCAGTGGGGAGGTTCACCCCTCCACTTT
-	-	TRBV4-1	TRBJ1-1	CASSQLPGRGIMNTEAFF	TGCGCCAGCAGCCAGCTACCGGGCAGGGGTATTATGAACACTGAAGCTTTCTTT
TRBD2	-	TRBV7-9	TRBJ2-1	CASSLAGTSGNNEQFF	TGTGCCAGCAGCTTAGCCGGGACTAGCGGGAACAATGAGCAGTTCTTC
TRBD1	-	TRBV7-9	TRBJ2-7	CASSLTSGTGSSEQYF	TGTGCCAGCAGCTTAACGTCGGGGACAGGGTCAAGCGAGCAGTACTTC
TRBD1	-	TRBV12-3/TRBV12-4	TRBJ2-2	CASTSTGNAGELFF	TGTGCCAGCACCTCGACAGGGAATGCCGGGGAGCTGTTTTTT
-	-	TRBV6-5	TRBJ2-2	CASSYSRETGELFF	TGTGCCAGCAGTTACTCGAGGGAGACCGGGGAGCTGTTTTTT
-	-	TRBV4-3	TRBJ2-1	CASSQGQGYYNEQFF	TGCGCCAGCAGCCAGGGGCAGGGGTACTACAATGAGCAGTTCTTC
TRBD2	few	TRBV18	TRBJ2-7	CASSRTRGVDEQYF	TGTGCCAGCTCCCGGACTAGAGGCGTGGACGAGCAGTACTTC
-	few	TRBV5-1	TRBJ2-5	CASSLMLATETQYF	TGCGCCAGCAGCTTGATGTTAGCGACGGAGACCCAGTACTTC